This paragraph reports one TCR beta chain. The data belong to a study of radiation and T cells in renal cell carcinoma. This table comes from immunoSEQ multiplex PCR, and its TCRdb copy is limited to in-frame clones, with some not included. The sample carries some 120,000 clones, more than 75% recorded once. As to time point: blood 2 weeks post-SBRT. Described treatment: 15 Gy SBRT to primary tumor, nephrectomy 4 weeks later. The receptor was isolated from a woman in her seventies with renal cell carcinoma. Sample: blood, taken from a patient whose treatment included radiotherapy and nephrectomy.

CDR3 amino acids: CASSMAGANVLTF. The DNA of the CDR3 is TGTGCCAGTAGTATGGCCGGGGCCAACGTCCTGACTTTC. The chain carries TRBV19 and TRBJ2-6; D call uncertain. The V end lost 3 bases, the J end lost 4 bases, and 4 bases lay between the germline ends. The germline CDR1 and CDR2 sequences are LNHDA and SQIVND (reference sequence). This CDR3 has 13 amino acids.